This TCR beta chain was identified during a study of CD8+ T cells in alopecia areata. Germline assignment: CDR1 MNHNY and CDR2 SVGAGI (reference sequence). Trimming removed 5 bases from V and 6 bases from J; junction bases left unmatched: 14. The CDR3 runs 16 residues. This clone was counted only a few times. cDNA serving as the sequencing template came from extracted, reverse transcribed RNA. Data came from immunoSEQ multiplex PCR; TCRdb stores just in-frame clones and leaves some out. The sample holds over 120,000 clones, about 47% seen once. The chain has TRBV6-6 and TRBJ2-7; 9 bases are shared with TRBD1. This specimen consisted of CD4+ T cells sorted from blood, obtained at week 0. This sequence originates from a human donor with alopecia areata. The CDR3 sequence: CASSNRGTGILREQYF. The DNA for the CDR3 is TGTGCCAGCAGTAACCGTGGGACAGGGATACTTCGCGAGCAGTACTTC.